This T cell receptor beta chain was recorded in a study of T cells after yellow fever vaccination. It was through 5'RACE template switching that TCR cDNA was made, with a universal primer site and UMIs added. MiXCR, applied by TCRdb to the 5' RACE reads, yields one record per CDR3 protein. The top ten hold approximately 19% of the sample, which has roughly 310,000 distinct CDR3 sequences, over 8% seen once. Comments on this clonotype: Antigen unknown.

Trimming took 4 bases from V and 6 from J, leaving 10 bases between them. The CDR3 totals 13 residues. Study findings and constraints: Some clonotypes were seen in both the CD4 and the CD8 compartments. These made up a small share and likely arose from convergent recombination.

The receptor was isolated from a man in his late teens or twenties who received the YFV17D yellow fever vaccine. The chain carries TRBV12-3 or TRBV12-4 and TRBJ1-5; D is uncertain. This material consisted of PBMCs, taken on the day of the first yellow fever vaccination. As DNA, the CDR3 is TGTGCCAGCAGTTACGGGGAGGGTCAGCCCCAGCATTTT. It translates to CASSYGEGQPQHF.